This T cell receptor beta chain emerged from a study of blood T cell repertoires in COVID-19 (dated by TCRdb to about 2020). Study-wide context: Samples covering the acute and convalescent phases of COVID-19 were provided by collaborators in the United States, Italy and Spain. Where HLA class I and class II types were available, the types were taken from metadata supplied by the sample provider, not from assay-based typing. The material from the prospective study consisted of cDNA or gDNA derived from T cells, B-cell-depleted T cells, or PBMCs. The repertoires were made available in a free public database intended to serve as a resource for research on the immune response to SARS-CoV-2. The sample metadata nearly always contained a de-identified subject ID, COVID-19 status, age in years and sex. The samples were drawn from two sources: the first 160 participants of the ongoing ImmuneRACE study, and 950 to 1,500 subjects contributed by 6 global collaborators. Deeply sampled blood TCRbeta repertoires from subjects exposed to, actively infected with, or recovered from COVID-19 were included in the dataset.

Here is what the overall study found, with its caveats: How much clinical and demographic metadata was included differed by source and by participant, and the metadata was provided uncurated.

About this clone itself: The clone's antigen remains unknown. No per-base quality is available; no much larger clone lies one base away.

CDR1 and CDR2 are drawn from the germline V gene (reference sequence): MNHEY, SMNVEV. Trimming removed 11 bases from V and 3 bases from J, leaving 21 bases between the germline ends. Its CDR3 holds 15 amino acids, cysteine through phenylalanine. Just the 45-base CDR3 DNA is kept, in frame starting at base 1. Each collaborating institution followed its own protocols to collect whole blood in K2EDTA tubes. For TCRbeta analysis, collaborators shipped samples as frozen whole blood, isolated PBMCs, or DNA extracted from either of those sample types. TCRbeta CDR3 regions were amplified from genomic DNA using the immunoSEQ Assay, a bias-controlled multiplex PCR. The original methods were these. The number of nucleated cells in each sample was estimated by amplification of reference gene primers within the assay. To quantify the absolute abundance of each unique TCRbeta CDR3 rearrangement, sequence reads were collapsed and filtered. For each sample, productive Simpson clonality was calculated by taking the square root of Simpson's diversity index across productive rearrangements. What TCRdb holds here is the immuneACCESS table cut down to in-frame rearrangements. Part of the clones is not present; checked against another copy, under half of the missing clones reflect an unresolved V gene, and the others are unexplained. V, J and clone size derive from that table, while D and trimming were established from the DNA sequence. The sample profile shows about 51,000 clones; roughly 84% of them were found once. Together, the top ten hold 3.5% to 5% of the sample.

The origin of this receptor is a man older than 75 with active COVID-19. Sequenced: peripheral blood. This sequence uses TRBV27 and TRBJ2-3; the D segment could be TRBD2, given 7 matching bases. The DNA sequence reads TGTGCCGCCAGTAGGGGGAGGGCCTTTACAGATACGCAGTATTTT. The resulting protein is CAASRGRAFTDTQYF.